This passage covers 31 T cell receptor beta chains from one sample sequenced in a study of shared clonotypes between healthy human individuals. Profiling relied on immunoSEQ multiplex PCR, and the TCRdb table lists in-frame clones only, not all of them. The sample records 400,000 to 500,000 clones, roughly 85% being singletons. Sequencing was performed on PBMCs. Every receptor here comes from a woman in her thirties or forties in good health. Some clones in this sample may be carry-over from other donors' samples.

Comments on this clone: A clone one base away is much larger, so this may be a read error. The chain couples TRBV28 to TRBJ2-3; D gene uncertain. CDR3 length: 13 amino acids. V was pared by 6 bases and J by 0 bases, with 7 bases between. CDR1 is MDHEN and CDR2 is SYDVKM in the germline V gene. The CDR3 loop reads CASSGSSTDTQYF. The CDR3 DNA is TGTGCCAGCAGCGGGTCTAGCACAGATACGCAGTATTTT.

This clone has more than one count but fewer than ten. V gene TRBV4-1 combines with J gene TRBJ1-3, with no clear D. This CDR3 has 15 amino acids. From germline, CDR1 is MGHRA and CDR2 YSYEKL. Trimming shortened V by 0 bases and J by 3 bases, and 9 bases separated the two germline ends. CDR3 bases: TGCGCCAGCAGCCAAGATCGCGTTGGTGGAAACACCATATATTTT. It is translated as CASSQDRVGGNTIYF.

V and J are TRBV4-1 and TRBJ2-1; TRBD2 matches 9 bases. CDR3 length equals 17 residues. The V gene end was trimmed by 1 base and the J gene end by 0 bases; junction bases not matched to a gene: 4. Germline CDR1 MGHRA, CDR2 YSYEKL. The CDR3 coding sequence is TGCGCCAGCAGCCAAGTTATAGCGGGAGTCTCCTACAATGAGCAGTTCTTC. Its translation is CASSQVIAGVSYNEQFF.

The rearrangement uses TRBV28 and TRBJ2-7, with 11 nucleotides matching TRBD2. This CDR3 spans 16 amino acids. Germline V gives CDR1 MDHEN, CDR2 SYDVKM. Unmatched junction bases numbered 4, after V lost 2 bases and J lost 1 base. CDR3 nucleotides: TGTGCCAGCAGTTTACCCAGGACTAGCGGGTCCTACGAGCAGTACTTC. Encoded protein: CASSLPRTSGSYEQYF.

The chain links TRBV7-3 to TRBJ2-6; D gene ambiguous. The V gene's germline CDR1 is SGHTA and CDR2 FQGTGA. The CDR3 sequence is 17 residues long. Trimming took 4 bases from V and 0 from J, leaving 13 bases between them. The CDR3 spells CASSSWAVHSGANVLTF. Here the CDR3 DNA reads TGTGCCAGCAGCTCCTGGGCCGTCCACTCTGGGGCCAACGTCCTGACTTTC.

The table lists this clone with a few counts. CDR3 bases: TGTGCCAGCAGTGTGAGCACACACAATGAGCAGTTCTTC. This gives the protein CASSVSTHNEQFF. The J gene is TRBJ2-1, the V gene TRBV2; D is ambiguous. CDR1 is SNHLY, CDR2 FYNNEI, per germline. There are 13 residues in the CDR3. V lost 4 bases and J lost 5, with 9 bases in between. Combining the CDR3 with reference TRBV2 and TRBJ2-1 gives the whole variable domain EPEVTQTPSHQVTQMGQEVILRCVPISNHLYFYWYRQILGQKVEFLVSFYNNEISEKSEIFDDQFSVERPDGSNFTLKIRSTKLEDSAMYFCASSVSTHNEQFFGPGTRLTVL.

This clone was seen once. V gene TRBV19 combines with J gene TRBJ2-3, with 10 positions matching TRBD1. The ends lost 10 bases at V and 3 bases at J; junction bases unmatched: 4. This CDR3 has 13 residues. Germline loops: CDR1 LNHDA, CDR2 SQIVND (reference sequence). The CDR3 sequence is CATRDRGTDTQYF. CDR3 bases: TGTGCCACCAGGGACAGGGGAACAGATACGCAGTATTTT.

As to this clone: A read error is the likely source, as a far larger clone sits one nucleotide away. This chain links TRBV29-1 with TRBJ1-4; 9 nucleotides line up with TRBD1. Germline values: CDR1 SQVTM, CDR2 ANQGSEA. This CDR3 region has 16 residues. The CDR3 protein is CGGPLRRDREDEKLFF. The CDR3 DNA is TGCGGCGGTCCTCTCCGCCGGGACAGGGAGGACGAAAAACTGTTTTTT.

The chain combines TRBV7-9 with TRBJ1-2, with a tentative D call TRBD1 (5 bases). The germline V and J ends were trimmed by 5 bases and 4 bases, with 11 bases remaining between them. Per germline, CDR1 SEHNR and CDR2 FQNEAQ (reference sequence). The CDR3 loop spans 13 amino acids. CDR3 loop: CASSGGDSYGYTF. CDR3 coding DNA: TGTGCCAGCAGCGGGGGTGACAGCTATGGCTACACCTTC.

In DNA form, the CDR3 reads TGTGCCAGCACCTCCGTAAGGCAGCGCTATGGCTACACCTTC. It specifies CASTSVRQRYGYTF. The V and J genes are TRBV27 and TRBJ1-2; D is unclear. V lost 7 bases and J 4 bases, leaving 16 bases between the germline ends. This CDR3 has 14 residues. Per germline, CDR1 MNHEY and CDR2 SMNVEV (reference sequence).

The chain has TRBV6-1 and TRBJ2-7; D uncertain. V lost 6 bases and J 6 bases, leaving 12 bases between the germline ends. The CDR3 has 12 amino acids. Germline CDR1 and CDR2: MNHNS and SASEGT. The CDR3 coding sequence is TGTGCCAGCAGCTACGGCCCAGTCGAGCAGTACTTC. Protein product: CASSYGPVEQYF.

Turning to this clone: Possible read error: a much larger clone is one base away. The chain combines TRBV25-1 with TRBJ2-3; D not resolved. The CDR3 is 11 residues long. Trimming left V 7 bases short and J 0 bases short, with 2 bases between. The germline V gene has CDR1 MGHDK and CDR2 SYGVNS. CDR3 nucleotide sequence: TGTGCCAGCACTAGCACAGATACGCAGTATTTT. This sequence encodes CASTSTDTQYF.

The chain joins TRBV7-3 to TRBJ1-1; 7 nucleotides align to TRBD1. This CDR3 has 15 residues. The J segment lost 0 bases and the V segment lost 5 bases, leaving 6 bases of the junction unmatched. Germline V gene lookup returns CDR1 SGHTA and CDR2 FQGTGA. CDR3 amino acids: CASSLQTGMNTEAFF. The DNA for the CDR3 is TGTGCCAGCAGCCTCCAGACAGGGATGAACACTGAAGCTTTCTTT.

This CDR3 reads CASSFWLSYEQYF. The CDR3 nucleotides read TGTGCCAGCAGCTTCTGGCTCTCCTACGAGCAGTACTTC. V and J are TRBV5-4 and TRBJ2-7; D gene uncertain. Looked up from germline, CDR1 is SGHNT and CDR2 is YYREEE (reference sequence). This CDR3 is built from 13 residues. V was shortened by 2 bases and J by 0 bases, with 6 bases between the two germline ends.

The chain combines TRBV30 with TRBJ2-5; 8 nucleotides agree with TRBD2. After removal of 0 bases from V and 5 bases from J, the junction contained 17 bases not matched to a gene. This CDR3 comprises 18 residues. CDR1 and CDR2 from the germline V gene are GTSNPN and SVGIG (reference sequence). CDR3 nucleotides: TGTGCCTGGAGTGTACTCCCCCGGGAGGGAGGGGTGGGGGAGACCCAGTACTTC. Amino acid sequence: CAWSVLPREGGVGETQYF.

The rearrangement joins TRBV7-2 to TRBJ1-3; possibly TRBD1 for D (6 bases). The germline V gene encodes CDR1 SGHTA and CDR2 FQGNSA. The CDR3 consists of 17 residues. V lost 1 base, J lost 0 bases, and 13 bases lay in between. CDR3 in amino acids: CASSLGPGAYSGNTIYF. The CDR3 DNA is TGTGCCAGCAGCTTAGGCCCAGGGGCTTACTCTGGAAACACCATATATTTT.

V gene TRBV7-6 combines with J gene TRBJ2-7; TRBD1 might be the D (5 bases). Germline CDR1 is SGHVS and CDR2 is FNYEAQ. V dropped 5 bases and J dropped 6 bases, with 8 bases sitting between them. The CDR3 covers 11 residues. The CDR3 here is CASSLQGEQYF. CDR3 DNA sequence: TGTGCCAGCAGCCTCCAGGGCGAGCAGTACTTC. Supplemented by reference TRBV7-6 and TRBJ2-7, the full variable domain reads GAGVSQSPRYKVTKRGQDVALRCDPISGHVSLYWYRQALGQGPEFLTYFNYEAQQDKSGLPNDRFSAERPEGSISTLTIQRTEQRDSAMYRCASSLQGEQYFGPGTRLTVT.

At least ten counts were recorded for this clone. V usage is TRBV4-2 and J usage is TRBJ2-7; tentative D call: TRBD2 (6 bases). Germline CDR1 and CDR2: LGHNA and YNFKEQ. V lost 0 bases to trimming and J lost 0 bases, with 12 bases between them. This CDR3 spans 16 amino acids. The CDR3 region has the DNA TGTGCCAGCAGCCAAGAATTTGGCGGGGCCTCCTACGAGCAGTACTTC. This sequence encodes CASSQEFGGASYEQYF.

The CDR3 coding sequence is TGTGCCAGCCGACGAGCATTCACCGGGGAGCTGTTTTTT. It translates to CASRRAFTGELFF. This rearrangement joins TRBV19 to TRBJ2-2; no firm D call. Germline V CDR1 and CDR2: LNHDA, SQIVND (reference sequence). The germline V and J ends were trimmed by 9 bases and 4 bases, with 12 bases remaining between them. CDR3 length: 13 amino acids.

The sample holds one count of this clone. This sequence joins TRBV18 and TRBJ2-7; D remains unclear. Per germline, CDR1 KGHSH and CDR2 LQKENI. V dropped 6 bases and J dropped 2 bases, with 8 bases sitting between them. The CDR3 consists of 12 residues. In DNA form, the CDR3 reads TGTGCCAGCTCGGGTGGGACCTACGAGCAGTACTTC. It is translated as CASSGGTYEQYF.

The chain uses TRBV20-1 and TRBJ1-2; no firm D call. CDR3 length equals 11 residues. Germline V gene sequence: CDR1 DFQATT, CDR2 SNEGSKA (reference sequence). The V end lost 7 bases, the J end lost 4 bases, and 10 bases lay between the germline ends. This chain's CDR3 is CSGEIAYGYTF. Written as DNA, the CDR3 is TGCAGTGGAGAGATCGCCTATGGCTACACCTTC.

The chain combines TRBV27 with TRBJ2-5; no firm D call. CDR3 length: 15 amino acids. V lost 5 bases, J lost 2 bases, and 15 bases lay in between. Germline V gene lookup returns CDR1 MNHEY and CDR2 SMNVEV (reference sequence). The CDR3 DNA sequence: TGTGCCAGCAGTACATACAGCGTAACACAAGAGACCCAGTACTTC. Its protein product is CASSTYSVTQETQYF.

This clone has at least ten counts. J is TRBJ2-1 and V is TRBV6-4; 10 bases align to TRBD2. CDR1 is MRHNA, CDR2 SNTAGT, per germline. This CDR3 region has 15 residues. V lost 2 bases and J lost 6; bases outside the gene matches: 4. The CDR3 DNA is TGTGCCAGCAGTGACCTAGCGGGAGCGGGCAATGAGCAGTTCTTC. Residues: CASSDLAGAGNEQFF.

V usage is TRBV9 and J usage is TRBJ2-5; weak D call: TRBD2 (6 bases). Trimming took 0 bases from V and 4 from J, leaving 16 bases between them. The CDR3 is 16 amino acids. The V gene's germline CDR1 is SGDLS and CDR2 YYNGEE. The CDR3 spells CASSVAASVRRETQYF. CDR3 DNA sequence: TGTGCCAGCAGCGTAGCTGCTAGCGTCAGACGAGAGACCCAGTACTTC. Looking up the rest from reference TRBV9 and TRBJ2-5 gives the full variable domain: DSGVTQTPKHLITATGQRVTLRCSPRSGDLSVYWYQQSLDQGLQFLIQYYNGEERAKGNILERFSAQQFPDLHSELNLSSLELGDSALYFCASSVAASVRRETQYFGPGTRLLVL.

This clone was detected once. The genes are TRBV28 and TRBJ1-2, with 7 bases aligning to TRBD1. The CDR3 runs to 18 residues. Germline-derived CDR1 and CDR2 are MDHEN and SYDVKM. J was trimmed by 2 bases and V by 4 bases; bases with no gene match: 16. The CDR3 region has the DNA TGTGCCAGCAGTTCTCCGGGAAACAGGGGAGGTCCCAACTATGGCTACACCTTC. Protein product: CASSSPGNRGGPNYGYTF.

This chain links TRBV27 with TRBJ2-4, with a tentative D call TRBD2 (6 bases). Germline V gene sequence: CDR1 MNHEY, CDR2 SMNVEV (reference sequence). The V gene lost 3 bases and the J gene lost 0 bases, with 9 bases spanning the gap. The CDR3 extends over 15 amino acids. The CDR3 DNA reads as TGTGCCAGCAGTTTGGGACTGCTAGCCAAAAACATTCAGTACTTC. It translates to CASSLGLLAKNIQYF.

V and J are TRBV12-5 and TRBJ2-3; D remains ambiguous. Germline V gene data show CDR1 as LGHNT and CDR2 as FRNRAP. The V and J ends lost 3 bases and 6 bases respectively, with 7 bases between them. The CDR3 is 12 residues long. CDR3 coding DNA: TGTGCTAGTGGTTTCGATTACGATACGCAGTATTTT. Amino acids: CASGFDYDTQYF. The full variable domain, with the rest looked up from reference TRBV12-5 and TRBJ2-3, is DARVTQTPRHKVTEMGQEVTMRCQPILGHNTVFWYRQTMMQGLELLAYFRNRAPLDDSGMPKDRFSAEMPDATLATLKIQPSEPRDSAVYFCASGFDYDTQYFGPGTRLTVL.

The V and J genes are TRBV2 and TRBJ1-2; TRBD1 aligns across 11 bases. From germline, CDR1 is SNHLY and CDR2 FYNNEI. The CDR3 spans 14 residues. Germline trimming cut 7 bases from V and 4 bases from J; bases unmatched to any gene: 5. In DNA form, the CDR3 reads TGTGCCAGCAAGGGGACAGGGGGAGGCTATGGCTACACCTTC. Encoded protein: CASKGTGGGYGYTF.

The chain carries TRBV7-2 and TRBJ1-5, with D hard to call. V lost 7 bases, J lost 7 bases, and 11 bases lay in between. The CDR3 is made up of 12 amino acids. CDR1 is SGHTA and CDR2 is FQGNSA in the germline V gene. The CDR3 DNA reads as TGTGCCAGCAACGATCCGCCACAGCCCCAGCATTTT. It encodes CASNDPPQPQHF.

The V gene is TRBV11-2, the J gene TRBJ2-3, with 11 bases aligning to TRBD1. V was clipped by 3 bases and J by 4 bases; unmatched bases: 6. CDR1 is SGHAT, CDR2 FQNNGV, per germline. The CDR3 contains 16 residues. The CDR3 region is CASSLSGTGGADTQYF. The DNA of the CDR3 is TGTGCCAGCAGCTTGTCCGGGACAGGGGGGGCAGATACGCAGTATTTT.

This clone appeared a few times. The chain couples TRBV4-2 to TRBJ1-1, with D hard to call. Trimming shortened V by 1 base and J by 4 bases, and 7 bases separated the two germline ends. CDR3 length: 13 residues. CDR1 and CDR2 (germline): LGHNA, YNFKEQ. CDR3 residues: CASSQVAGTEAFF. The CDR3 DNA sequence: TGTGCCAGCAGCCAAGTCGCTGGCACTGAAGCTTTCTTT.